The present TCR beta chain was sequenced within a study of CD8 T cells in ankylosing spondylitis. Germline lookup yields CDR1 MNHEY and CDR2 SVGAGI. V shed 2 bases and J 7 bases; nucleotides not matched to a gene: 6. The CDR3 length is 15 residues. TCRdb itself ran the 5' RACE reads through MiXCR, one entry per CDR3 protein. The sample comprises 220,000 or so distinct CDR3 sequences, approximately 10% of which are singletons, and approximately 20% rests with the top ten. This clonotype was counted at least ten times. The gene calls are TRBV6-5 and TRBJ2-1; 9 bases match TRBD2. The source is a male donor with ankylosing spondylitis or in good health (not recorded which). Material: blood, either unsorted or a sorted T cell fraction (not recorded which). The CDR3 DNA reads TGTGCCAGCAGTTACGGGCCTAGCGGGGTAAATGAGCAGTTCTTC. It is translated as CASSYGPSGVNEQFF.